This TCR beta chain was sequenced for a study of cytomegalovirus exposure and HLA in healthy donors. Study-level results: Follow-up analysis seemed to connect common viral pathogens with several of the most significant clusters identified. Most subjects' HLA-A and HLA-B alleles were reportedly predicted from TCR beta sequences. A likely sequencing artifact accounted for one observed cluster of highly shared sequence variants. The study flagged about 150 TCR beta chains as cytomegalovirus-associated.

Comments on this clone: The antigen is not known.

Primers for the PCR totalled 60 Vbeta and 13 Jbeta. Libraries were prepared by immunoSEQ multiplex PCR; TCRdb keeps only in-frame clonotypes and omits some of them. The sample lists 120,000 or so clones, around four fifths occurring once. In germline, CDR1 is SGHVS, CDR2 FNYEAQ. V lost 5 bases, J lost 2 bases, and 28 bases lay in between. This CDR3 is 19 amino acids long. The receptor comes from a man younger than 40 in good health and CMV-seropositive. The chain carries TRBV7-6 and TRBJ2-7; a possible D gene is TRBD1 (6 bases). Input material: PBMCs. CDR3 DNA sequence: TGTGCCAGCAGCGGCAGGTCAGGGGCCCAAACCCTTCCCACCTACGAGCAGTACTTC. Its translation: CASSGRSGAQTLPTYEQYF.